This is a list of T cell receptor beta chains from one sample in a study of blood T cell repertoires in COVID-19. Libraries were prepared by immunoSEQ multiplex PCR; TCRdb keeps only in-frame clonotypes and omits some of them. The top ten clones hold 4% of a sample with a few hundred thousand clones, about 87% of them seen once. The sample taken for sequencing was peripheral blood. Receptor source: a man aged 60 to 69 who had recovered from COVID-19. Each CDR3 is given with its conserved first and last residue. The D gene is left open where the match is weak. Rows give clone size only sometimes, using once, few, many, or a class for an expanded clone.

V gene: TRBV6-4
clone size: NA
J gene: TRBJ2-1
D gene: TRBD2
CDR3 DNA: TGTGCCAGCAGTGACTTCGGGGGGGGAGAGCAGTTCTTC
CDR3 protein: CASSDFGGGEQFF

V gene: TRBV21-1
clone size: NA
J gene: TRBJ1-3
D gene: NA
CDR3 DNA: NA
CDR3 protein: CASSHQEKWGQGISSGNTIYF

V gene: TRBV12-3/TRBV12-4
clone size: once
J gene: TRBJ1-2
D gene: TRBD1
CDR3 DNA: TGTGCCAGCAGTTTCCAGTCAGGGGGAGGCTACACCTTC
CDR3 protein: CASSFQSGGGYTF

V gene: TRBV29-1
clone size: NA
J gene: TRBJ2-3
D gene: NA
CDR3 DNA: TGCAGCGGGGGTACTAGCTTTGCAGATACGCAGTATTTT
CDR3 protein: CSGGTSFADTQYF

V gene: TRBV5-1
clone size: NA
J gene: TRBJ2-7
D gene: TRBD2
CDR3 DNA: TGCGCCAGCAGCTTGAAATTGTCGGGGGGGACCTACGAGCAGTACTTC
CDR3 protein: CASSLKLSGGTYEQYF

V gene: TRBV6-2/TRBV6-3
clone size: NA
J gene: TRBJ2-2
D gene: NA
CDR3 DNA: TGTGCCAGCAGTTACTCCCGGCCAGGGAACACCGGGGAGCTGTTTTTT
CDR3 protein: CASSYSRPGNTGELFF

V gene: TRBV27
clone size: NA
J gene: TRBJ2-3
D gene: TRBD2
CDR3 DNA: TGTGCCAGCAGTTTAACTAGCGGGGGAAAAGATACGCAGTATTTT
CDR3 protein: CASSLTSGGKDTQYF

V gene: TRBV6-1
clone size: NA
J gene: TRBJ2-1
D gene: NA
CDR3 DNA: TGTGCCAGCAGTGAATTGCAGTCGACATTTTTCTTC
CDR3 protein: CASSELQSTFFF

V gene: TRBV5-1
clone size: NA
J gene: TRBJ1-2
D gene: TRBD1
CDR3 DNA: TGCGCCAGCAGCTTGGGGGACAGGGGGACATATGGCTACACCTTC
CDR3 protein: CASSLGDRGTYGYTF

V gene: TRBV7-7
clone size: NA
J gene: TRBJ2-7
D gene: TRBD2
CDR3 DNA: TGTGCCAGCAGACAAACCGGGACTAGCGGGGAATCTTCCTACGAGCAGTACTTC
CDR3 protein: CASRQTGTSGESSYEQYF

V gene: TRBV11-2
clone size: NA
J gene: TRBJ2-5
D gene: NA
CDR3 DNA: TGTGCCAGCAGCCCCCAGGGGGGACGCTGGGAGACCCAGTACTTC
CDR3 protein: CASSPQGGRWETQYF

V gene: TRBV19
clone size: NA
J gene: TRBJ2-1
D gene: NA
CDR3 DNA: TGTGCCAGTAGTCCAAGAGGCTACAATGAGCAGTTCTTC
CDR3 protein: CASSPRGYNEQFF

V gene: TRBV6-9
clone size: few
J gene: TRBJ2-7
D gene: NA
CDR3 DNA: TGTGCCAGCAGTGCCAACAACGAGCAGTACTTC
CDR3 protein: CASSANNEQYF

V gene: TRBV3-1/TRBV3-2
clone size: NA
J gene: TRBJ1-2
D gene: TRBD1
CDR3 DNA: TGTGCCAGCAGCAAACCGGGACAGTCCAATTTGGGCTACACCTTC
CDR3 protein: CASSKPGQSNLGYTF

V gene: TRBV7-2
clone size: NA
J gene: TRBJ2-1
D gene: TRBD2
CDR3 DNA: TGTGCCAGCAGCAAAGCAGGGGAGCGGGGGAGATCCAATGAGCAGTTCTTC
CDR3 protein: CASSKAGERGRSNEQFF

V gene: TRBV23-1
clone size: NA
J gene: TRBJ1-4
D gene: TRBD1
CDR3 DNA: TGCGCCAGCAGGCGACAGGGGGCGGGAAAACTGTTTTTT
CDR3 protein: CASRRQGAGKLFF

V gene: TRBV7-9
clone size: NA
J gene: TRBJ2-5
D gene: TRBD2
CDR3 DNA: TGTGCCAGCAGCCCCGTGACTAGCGGGGGGGCAAAGACCCAGTACTTC
CDR3 protein: CASSPVTSGGAKTQYF

V gene: TRBV6-4
clone size: NA
J gene: TRBJ2-3
D gene: NA
CDR3 DNA: TGTGCCAGCAGTGCGACAGGGAGCGGGGGAGATACGCAGTATTTT
CDR3 protein: CASSATGSGGDTQYF